The next 14 T cell receptor beta chains were all read from a single sample in a study of T cell responses to AZD1222 COVID-19 vaccine. Libraries were prepared by immunoSEQ multiplex PCR; TCRdb keeps only in-frame clonotypes and omits some of them. The sample lists 120,000 or so clones, roughly 86% seen once, with 4.4% in the top ten. The sequencing here drew on peripheral blood, taken on day 0 of AZD1222 vaccination. Every receptor here comes from an adult in good health.

This chain connects TRBV3-1 (or the pseudogene TRBV3-2) to TRBJ1-3; D is possibly TRBD1 (5 bases). Germline CDR1 reads LGHDT; CDR2 reads YNNKEL (reference sequence). V was shortened by 0 bases and J by 4 bases, with 13 bases between the two germline ends. The length of the CDR3 is 16 residues. Written as DNA, the CDR3 is TGTGCCAGCAGCCAAGAGCAGGGCTGGAAAGGAAACACCATATATTTT. Protein sequence: CASSQEQGWKGNTIYF.

V gene TRBV5-8 combines with J gene TRBJ1-6; unclear D gene. V lost 7 bases and J lost 0, with 8 bases in between. Germline loops: CDR1 SGHTS, CDR2 YDEGEE. This CDR3 has 14 amino acids. The CDR3 nucleotides are TGTGCCAGCCAGGAGAGCTCCTATAATTCACCCCTCCACTTT. Protein sequence: CASQESSYNSPLHF.

This clone turned up a few times. CDR3 nucleotides: TGTGCCAGCTCACCCTCGGGAGGGGGTAACTATGGCTACACCTTC. Its translation is CASSPSGGGNYGYTF. The rearrangement uses TRBV18 and TRBJ1-2, with D possibly TRBD1 on 6 matching bases. The ends were cut back, 3 bases at V and 1 base at J, with 12 bases in the middle. Germline assignment: CDR1 KGHSH and CDR2 LQKENI. The CDR3 contains 15 residues.

CDR3 in DNA: TGCAGCGTTGCGTTTGCGCGAGGGAATGGCTACACCTTC. Protein: CSVAFARGNGYTF. The gene calls are TRBV29-1 and TRBJ1-2; D gene ambiguous. V was pared by 4 bases and J by 6 bases, with 15 bases between. CDR3 length equals 13 residues. The germline CDR1 and CDR2 sequences are SQVTM and ANQGSEA.

This rearrangement joins TRBV28 to TRBJ1-5; TRBD1 is a possible D gene (5 bases). Looked up from germline, CDR1 is MDHEN and CDR2 is SYDVKM. Trimming removed 2 bases from V and 6 bases from J, with 11 bases in between. CDR3 size: 14 residues. CDR3 nucleotides: TGTGCCAGCAGTTTAGGGCAGGGCGCTCAGCCCCAGCATTTT. Protein: CASSLGQGAQPQHF.

The V gene is TRBV6-4, the J gene TRBJ2-2; 9 nucleotides line up with TRBD1. The germline V gene encodes CDR1 MRHNA and CDR2 SNTAGT. V shed 5 bases and J 3 bases; nucleotides not matched to a gene: 4. CDR3 size: 15 residues. The CDR3 loop reads CASSPQGADTGELFF. As DNA, the CDR3 is TGTGCCAGCAGTCCACAGGGGGCGGACACCGGGGAGCTGTTTTTT.

This chain connects TRBV5-1 to TRBJ2-7; no firm D call. Trimming shortened V by 2 bases and J by 0 bases, and 9 bases separated the two germline ends. CDR3 length equals 14 residues. In germline, CDR1 is SGHRS, CDR2 YFSETQ. The CDR3 bases are TGCGCCAGCAGCTTCGGCCACGACTCCTACGAGCAGTACTTC. As protein: CASSFGHDSYEQYF.

The table lists this clone with a count of one. This chain connects TRBV7-9 to TRBJ1-1; D perhaps matches TRBD1 (5 bases). The CDR3 consists of 14 residues. The V end lost 3 bases, the J end lost 2 bases, and 10 bases lay between the germline ends. Germline CDR1 and CDR2: SEHNR and FQNEAQ (reference sequence). CDR3 sequence reads: CASSFTGTNTEAFF. CDR3 bases: TGTGCCAGCAGCTTTACCGGGACTAACACTGAAGCTTTCTTT.

The rearrangement joins TRBV28 to TRBJ2-7, with 7 bases lining up with TRBD2. Looked up from germline, CDR1 is MDHEN and CDR2 is SYDVKM. CDR3 length: 13 amino acids. The V segment lost 5 bases and the J segment 0 bases; nucleotides outside the gene matches: 1. CDR3 region: CASSLAASYEQYF. The CDR3 DNA reads TGTGCCAGCAGTCTAGCGGCCTCCTACGAGCAGTACTTC.

CDR3 in amino acids: CASRTGAGNTIYF. DNA for the CDR3: TGTGCCAGCAGGACAGGGGCTGGAAACACCATATATTTT. The chain recombines TRBV12-3 or TRBV12-4 with TRBJ1-3, with TRBD1 matching over 8 bases. V dropped 6 bases and J dropped 2; count of bases not matched to a gene: 0. This CDR3 has 13 amino acids.

This chain joins TRBV2 and TRBJ2-7, with 7 bases matching TRBD1. Germline V gives CDR1 SNHLY, CDR2 FYNNEI. The CDR3 length is 11 residues. The V gene end was trimmed by 11 bases and the J gene end by 3 bases; junction bases not matched to a gene: 4. The chain's CDR3 is CAARDSYEQYF. The CDR3 nucleotides read TGTGCCGCCCGGGACAGCTACGAGCAGTACTTC.

The chain employs TRBV2 and TRBJ2-1, with 10 nucleotides matching TRBD2. Germline assignment: CDR1 SNHLY and CDR2 FYNNEI. With V trimmed by 5 bases and J by 6 bases, 7 bases remained unmatched. This CDR3 region has 15 residues. Here the CDR3 DNA reads TGTGCCAGCAGTCATGAGCGGGAGGGCAGCAATGAGCAGTTCTTC. Its protein is CASSHEREGSNEQFF.

DNA of the CDR3: TGTGCCAGCAGCGTACTCTATAATTCACCCCTCCACTTT. It specifies CASSVLYNSPLHF. This chain joins TRBV9 and TRBJ1-6; no reliable D call. The CDR3 is 13 amino acids. Germline lookup yields CDR1 SGDLS and CDR2 YYNGEE. V lost 1 base to trimming and J lost 3 bases, with 2 bases between them. Looking up the rest from reference TRBV9 and TRBJ1-6 gives the full variable domain: DSGVTQTPKHLITATGQRVTLRCSPRSGDLSVYWYQQSLDQGLQFLIQYYNGEERAKGNILERFSAQQFPDLHSELNLSSLELGDSALYFCASSVLYNSPLHFGNGTRLTVT.

The chain uses TRBV4-2 and TRBJ1-1; D remains ambiguous. V shed 4 bases and J shed 3 bases, with 9 bases lying between them. CDR3 length equals 13 residues. CDR1 LGHNA and CDR2 YNFKEQ come from the germline V gene. As DNA, the CDR3 is TGTGCCAGCAGCCGCGGGGTCGACACTGAAGCTTTCTTT. Residues: CASSRGVDTEAFF.